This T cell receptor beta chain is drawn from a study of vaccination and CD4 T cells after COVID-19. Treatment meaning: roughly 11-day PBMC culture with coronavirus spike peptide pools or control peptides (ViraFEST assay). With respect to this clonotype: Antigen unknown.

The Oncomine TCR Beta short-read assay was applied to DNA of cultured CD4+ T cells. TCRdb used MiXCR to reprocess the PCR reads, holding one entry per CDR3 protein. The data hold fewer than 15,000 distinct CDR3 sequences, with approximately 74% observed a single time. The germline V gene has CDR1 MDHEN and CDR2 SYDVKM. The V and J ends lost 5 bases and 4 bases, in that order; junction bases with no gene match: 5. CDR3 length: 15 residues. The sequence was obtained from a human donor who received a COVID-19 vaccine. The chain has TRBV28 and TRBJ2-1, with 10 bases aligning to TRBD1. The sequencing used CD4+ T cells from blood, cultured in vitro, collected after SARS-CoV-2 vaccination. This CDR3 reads CASSLGTGAYNEQFF. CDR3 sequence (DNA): TGTGCCAGCAGTCTTGGGACAGGGGCTTACAATGAGCAGTTCTTC.